The 10 T cell receptor beta chains below come from one sample, sequenced in a study of blood T cell repertoires in COVID-19. Produced via immunoSEQ multiplex PCR; TCRdb's table is partial and in-frame only. Counted here are 180,000 or so clones, 70% to 80% occurring once; the ten biggest clones make up 13% to 15%. Sequenced material: PBMCs or T cells enriched from blood (not recorded which). The receptors come from a man aged 55 to 70 who had been exposed to COVID-19.

This chain uses TRBV10-3 with TRBJ2-1; 11 bases fit TRBD2. There are 15 residues in the CDR3. Germline V gives CDR1 ENHRY, CDR2 SYGVKD. V shed 4 bases and J 7 bases; nucleotides not matched to a gene: 6. The CDR3 DNA reads TGTGCCATCAGTGTTGGGACTAGCGGTTTAAATGAGCAGTTCTTC. Amino acids: CAISVGTSGLNEQFF.

The chain combines TRBV6-1 with TRBJ2-1; D call uncertain. The CDR3 totals 13 residues. Looked up from germline, CDR1 is MNHNS and CDR2 is SASEGT. With 0 bases removed from V and 9 bases from J, the gap between germline ends came to 9 bases. The CDR3 DNA reads TGTGCCAGCAGTGAAGCGGGCCCCCGTGAGCAGTTCTTC. Encoded protein: CASSEAGPREQFF.

The J gene is TRBJ2-5, the V gene TRBV6-5; 11 bases match TRBD1. With the DNA end fitting TRBJ2-7 better, the J assignment may be wrong. The CDR3 length is 14 residues. Germline CDR1 is MNHEY and CDR2 is SVGAGI. CDR3 residues: CASSTGDRGYEQYF. The CDR3 DNA reads TGTGCCAGCAGTACCGGGGACAGGGGGTACGAGCAGTACTTC.

This chain joins TRBV6-5 and TRBJ1-5; 9 nucleotides line up with TRBD1. The CDR3 is made up of 15 amino acids. The ends lost 6 bases at V and 4 bases at J; junction bases unmatched: 7. CDR1 is MNHEY and CDR2 is SVGAGI in the germline V gene. The CDR3, as DNA: TGTGCCAGCAGGCTACAGGGGGCGCAGAATCAGCCCCAGCATTTT. Translated: CASRLQGAQNQPQHF.

J is TRBJ1-6 and V is TRBV12-3 or TRBV12-4; D is ambiguous. The CDR3 totals 13 residues. The V gene lost 1 base and the J gene lost 10 bases, with 8 bases spanning the gap. The CDR3, as DNA: TGTGCCAGCAGTTTAGTCCCGGGGTCACCCCTCCACTTT. This translates into CASSLVPGSPLHF.

This chain links TRBV14 with TRBJ2-5; TRBD2 agrees at 8 bases. CDR3 length equals 17 residues. The V and J ends lost 4 bases and 0 bases, in that order; junction bases with no gene match: 10. Looked up from germline, CDR1 is SGHDN and CDR2 is FVKESK. The chain's CDR3 is CASSLTPGTRYQETQYF. CDR3 DNA: TGTGCCAGCAGCCTAACCCCCGGGACTAGGTACCAAGAGACCCAGTACTTC. The full variable domain, completed using reference TRBV14 and TRBJ2-5, is EAGVTQFPSHSVIEKGQTVTLRCDPISGHDNLYWYRRVMGKEIKFLLHFVKESKQDESGMPNNRFLAERTGGTYSTLKVQPAELEDSGVYFCASSLTPGTRYQETQYFGPGTRLLVL.

This chain joins TRBV11-3 and TRBJ1-1; D is undetermined. CDR3 size: 16 residues. Germline CDR1 SGHNT, CDR2 YENEEA. V was pared by 1 base and J by 0 bases, with 12 bases between. The CDR3 here is CASSLARWEVNTEAFF. In DNA, the CDR3 is TGTGCCAGCAGCTTAGCTAGGTGGGAGGTGAACACTGAAGCTTTCTTT.

The J gene is TRBJ2-3, the V gene TRBV7-3; 11 bases are shared with TRBD2. The CDR3 length is 15 residues. Germline V gene sequence: CDR1 SGHTA, CDR2 FQGTGA. The trim removed 6 bases at V and 3 bases at J, leaving 5 bases unmatched. CDR3 in DNA: TGTGCCAGCAGTTTGGGGACTAGCGGAACAGATACGCAGTATTTT. Protein sequence: CASSLGTSGTDTQYF.

The chain couples TRBV25-1 to TRBJ1-4; a possible D gene is TRBD1 (5 bases). Germline V gives CDR1 MGHDK, CDR2 SYGVNS. V was clipped by 5 bases and J by 7 bases, with 11 bases between them. The CDR3 runs 13 residues. CDR3 bases: TGTGCCAGCAGTCCGGCGGGGGGTGAAAAACTGTTTTTT. It yields the protein CASSPAGGEKLFF.

This clone has just one count. The chain combines TRBV20-1 with TRBJ2-1, with D perhaps matching TRBD1 (5 bases). Trimming took 3 bases from V and 2 from J, leaving 11 bases between them. CDR1 and CDR2 from the germline V gene are DFQATT and SNEGSKA (reference sequence). The CDR3 runs to 14 residues. CDR3 in amino acids: CSASDLGPYNEQFF. CDR3 bases: TGCAGTGCTAGTGACCTGGGGCCCTACAATGAGCAGTTCTTC.